This entry lists 3 T cell receptor beta chains sequenced from one sample in a study of T cell responses to AZD1222 COVID-19 vaccine. Profiling relied on immunoSEQ multiplex PCR, and the TCRdb table lists in-frame clones only, not all of them. Among 75,000 to 85,000 clones listed, roughly 80% were seen once. The specimen was peripheral blood, collected 28 days after the second dose of the MenACWY control vaccine. The origin of the receptors is an adult who received the MenACWY meningococcal vaccine as a control.

The V and J genes are TRBV16 and TRBJ2-1, with D unclear. This CDR3 contains 13 residues. Trimming took 4 bases from V and 5 from J, leaving 9 bases between them. The V gene's germline CDR1 is KGHSY and CDR2 FQNENV. The CDR3 reads CASSLRGDNEQFF. The CDR3 region has the DNA TGTGCCAGCAGCCTTAGAGGCGACAATGAGCAGTTCTTC. Looking up the rest from reference TRBV16 and TRBJ2-1 gives the full variable domain: GEEVAQTPKHLVRGEGQKAKLYCAPIKGHSYVFWYQQVLKNEFKFLISFQNENVFDETGMPKERFSAKCLPNSPCSLEIQATKLEDSAVYFCASSLRGDNEQFFGPGTRLTVL.

V is TRBV29-1 and J is TRBJ1-2, with a weak D call TRBD1 (5 bases). The CDR3 extends over 9 amino acids. Germline CDR1 reads SQVTM; CDR2 reads ANQGSEA. V lost 6 bases and J lost 8, with 7 bases in between. The CDR3 DNA is TGCAGCGTGGGGCAAGGCTACACCTTC. It translates to CSVGQGYTF.

This rearrangement joins TRBV24-1 to TRBJ1-1; 7 bases align to TRBD1. Germline assignment: CDR1 KGHDR and CDR2 SFDVKD. The V gene end was trimmed by 3 bases and the J gene end by 4 bases; junction bases not matched to a gene: 1. This CDR3 has 13 amino acids. The CDR3 protein is CATSDDRATEAFF. CDR3 DNA sequence: TGTGCCACCAGTGATGACAGGGCCACTGAAGCTTTCTTT.